This TCR beta chain originates from a study of cytomegalovirus exposure and HLA in healthy donors (dated by TCRdb to about 2017). At the level of the whole study: An earlier analysis of fewer than 750 of the donors reported about 260 Gb of sequence data and approximately 120 million unique TCR beta sequences obtained from 180 million or so T cells. An early release covering roughly 640 HLA-typed donors comprised approximately 300 gigabases of sequencing data and around 85 million unique TCR sequences. Among the roughly 400 genotyped donors, about 85% belonged to the genetic ancestry cluster associated with self-reported Caucasian donors. The study was designed to test whether signatures of past pathogen exposure could be identified by cataloging public T cell receptors. The T cell repertoires of 666 subjects were profiled by immunosequencing and related to cytomegalovirus serostatus. In addition to the first cohort of 666 subjects, a separate validation cohort of under 150 different subjects was used. To predict cytomegalovirus infection status, the study combined high-throughput TCR immunosequencing, statistical association of individual TCRs with disease status, and machine learning. A later analysis re-examined previously published TCR beta repertoires from 610 or so donors and added high-resolution HLA genotyping to investigate patterns of TCR occurrence. In the later analysis, no new phenotypic data were used to find candidate immune exposures; instead, reliance was placed on TCR beta sequences and their occurrence across donors. In an earlier analysis of around 540 of the donors, high-throughput TCR beta sequencing was used to judge whether each TCR beta V gene segment behaved as functional or pseudogenic. Donor age, sex, ethnicity and CMV serostatus were compiled alongside the repertoire data. Genome-wide SNP genotypes for about 65% of the roughly 670 donors were used in a later genetic analysis, which treated that subset as a discovery cohort. Every discovery cohort repertoire had been produced on one sequencing platform. HLA typing covered class I and class II loci at four-digit resolution. Typing coverage differed by locus: A, B, C, DRB1 and DQB1 were typed in roughly 620-630 donors, DQA1 in roughly 500, DPA1 in 600 to 610, and DPB1 in roughly 470. Four to six DR-DQ haplotypes were handled as single units for association and clustering, since linkage in the cohort was strong. Across 300 to 500 genotyped donors of the cohort, an average of roughly 200,000 unique TCR beta nucleotide sequences per donor were sequenced, and 15% to 20% of those sequences were non-productive. Beyond this particular receptor, the publication reports: In a later genetic analysis, fewer N-insertions in productive TCRs were reported among donors in an Asian-associated ancestry cluster than the approximately 670-donor mean. Because counts were too low, some 16 rarely observed V segments, including chromosome 9 orphons, were excluded from the earlier analysis of 587 of the donors. A later analysis found that most CMV-associated TCR beta chains appeared HLA-restricted, with HLA associations seemingly driven largely by CMV exposure. The cohort was sequenced for TCR beta chains only, and without alpha or paired-chain data the features that could be detected were limited. The classifier was reported to diagnose cytomegalovirus status with high specificity and sensitivity in both the original cohort and the validation cohort. The only immune exposure information available for the cohort was CMV serostatus. Correlated functional status among segregating V segments might reflect linkage disequilibrium, but an unknown experimental factor could not be ruled out. While some public TCRs were present in many individuals, most TCR sequences turned up only very rarely across donors. In an earlier analysis of some 550 of the donors, most TCR beta V segments were observed in productive rearrangements about 90% or about 30% of the time, broadly matching IMGT annotations. Strong co-occurrence of HLA alleles, especially DR and DQ, made assigning TCR associations to individual alleles difficult. A further reported finding was that TCR beta sequences accurately predicted the HLA-A and HLA-B alleles for most subjects in the first cohort. A cluster of highly shared sequence variants was judged likely to be a technical artifact of the sequencing pipeline. In the study, 150 to 200 TCR beta chains were listed as associated with cytomegalovirus. Three of the identified cytomegalovirus-associated TCR beta chains were confirmed in vitro to be specific for cytomegalovirus antigens. Specific HLA alleles were associated with around 18,000 TCR beta sequences at a false discovery rate of 0.05 in a later analysis. Because HLA typing was missing for some donors at each locus, association tests included only the typed subset. According to the authors, the approach could potentially be generalized to other disease states and immunological phenotypes. Several of the top co-occurrence clusters appeared to be linked to parvovirus B19, influenza, CMV and Epstein-Barr virus, according to a later analysis. In a later analysis, HLA-associated TCR beta chains were found to be more clonally expanded and to have lower generation probabilities than equally common non-associated chains. Sequencing depth was assumed to be roughly uniform across donors in the presence/absence analyses, though that assumption may not hold. A later genetic analysis associated a missense DCLRE1C variant with V-gene and J-gene trimming of TCR beta chains, and an independent cohort replicated the association. According to a later analysis, TCR association rates differed among HLA loci, with DRB1 alleles showing the most associated TCRs and HLA-C alleles showing the fewest.

The protocol used for the library was the immunoSEQ multiplex PCR assay. For the multiplex PCR, a mixture combining 60 forward primers for TCR Vbeta segments and 13 reverse primers for TCR Jbeta segments was used. Amplification of the CDR3 region of rearranged TCR beta genes was performed with a multiplex PCR assay on genomic DNA. Amplified TCR beta libraries were sequenced as 87-base-pair reads on the Illumina HiSeq System. Per the authors' processing: In a later analysis, 80 million or so unique TCR beta chains were counted across the 666 repertoires, and approximately 11 million of these chains were shared by at least two donors. Raw reads were error-corrected and collapsed into unique sequences with a nearest-neighbor algorithm that merged closely related sequences to remove PCR and sequencing errors. To assign V, D and J gene segments, CDR3 sequences were aligned to IMGT reference sequences. For a sequence to be retained, at least a six-nucleotide match to both a V gene segment and a J gene segment was required. A rearrangement was called productive if the CDR3 had no stop codons and remained in frame with V and J, and every other rearrangement was called non-productive. Following IMGT convention, CDR3 was defined as the stretch from the second conserved V-encoded cysteine up to the conserved J-encoded phenylalanine. The earlier analysis of about 590 of the donors excluded sequences that lacked an unambiguous match to a single V gene segment. In an earlier analysis of several hundred of the donors, a V segment was called functional when productive rearrangements were above 56.7%, and segregating when the standard deviation between donors exceeded 5%. A statistical classification framework was built to diagnose cytomegalovirus status from the catalog of TCR beta chain sequences. A later analysis assigned V and J genes by comparing TCR nucleotide sequences with IMGT/GENE-DB human TR gene sequences. Using the TCRdist pipeline, a later analysis assigned CDR3 sequences along with most-parsimonious VDJ recombination scenarios. A later analysis defined each TCR beta chain by its CDR3 amino acid sequence plus V-gene family, and excluded reads lacking a unique V-gene family. As a way to deal with suspected cross-contamination and a sequencing artifact, a later analysis dropped 450 to 700 nucleotide sequences that were highly shared and had low generation probability. In a later analysis, a clonal expansion index was calculated for each public chain from normalized within-repertoire ranks of inferred template counts. A later analysis computed generation probabilities with a VDJ recombination model fitted to out-of-frame rearrangements, and checked the results against IGoR. A later analysis scored TCR-TCR, TCR-HLA and TCR-CMV co-occurrence with hypergeometric tests, applying a repertoire-size bias correction to TCR pairs. In a later analysis, false discovery rates were estimated by permuting HLA or CMV assignments 20 times. In a later analysis, co-occurring TCRs were grouped with DBSCAN, and TCRdist sequence similarity was added when clustering was performed within HLA-allele-positive subsets. Co-occurrence clustering excluded repertoires with fewer than 30,000 or more than 120,000 public chains, plus five with anomalous nucleotide sharing. This immuneACCESS table, as held by TCRdb, lists in-frame sequences with V and J called but not all clones. Of the missing ones, under half trace to an unresolved V gene in checked studies; the others have no known cause. V and J calls and clone size are given by that table; D and trimming were obtained from the DNA. The sample table holds approximately 140,000 clones, of which around 90% were seen once. 0.4% to 0.55% of the sample lies in the top ten.

The cohort consisted of 650 to 700 healthy bone marrow donors. At the time of sampling, all cohort members were nominally healthy, though unrecorded immune exposures were likely present. The donor was CMV seronegative and belonged to the group of several hundred seronegative cohort members. A peripheral blood sample was provided by each donor, and peripheral blood mononuclear cells were used for TCR beta sequencing. The Qiagen DNeasy Blood Extraction Kit was used to extract genomic DNA from the blood cell samples. Details on this clone: Its specific antigen is unknown. No per-base quality is available; no much larger clone lies one base away.

The TCR sequence derives from a woman in her thirties or forties in good health and CMV-seronegative. Sequencing was done on a sample of PBMCs.

The nucleotide sequence reads as follows: TGTGCCTGGGTGACTACCGCCTACGAGCAGTACTTC. It specifies CAWVTTAYEQYF. The chain was built from TRBV30 and TRBJ2-7, with TRBD2 perhaps the D gene, on 5 matching bases. Sequences GTSNPN (CDR1) and SVGIG (CDR2) are obtained from the germline V gene (reference sequence). From the cysteine through the phenylalanine, the CDR3 covers 12 amino acids. The kept DNA is CDR3 alone, 36 bases in frame from the first base. The junction shows trimming of 5 bases on V and 2 bases on J, plus 10 bases between the germline ends.